This T cell receptor beta chain was observed in a study of OX40 agonist ivuxolimab in advanced cancers. The wider study: Dose-escalation patients' cancers were hepatocellular carcinoma, melanoma, renal cell or head and neck cancer. Study observations and caveats: In the 0.1-3.0 mg/kg groups, partial responders showed among the lowest expansion.

Data came from immunoSEQ multiplex PCR; TCRdb stores just in-frame clones and leaves some out. The sample consists of some 60,000 clones, roughly 90% of them appearing once. As concerns this clone: What it binds is not known.

V lost 4 bases to trimming and J lost 8 bases, with 14 bases between them. The CDR3 spans 13 residues. Germline CDR1 PRHDT, CDR2 FYEKMQ (reference sequence). Patients were ineligible given autoimmune disease history or systemic immunosuppression. The sequencing used CD4+ or CD8+ T cells sorted from blood, collected in a trial of the OX40 agonist ivuxolimab. The J gene is TRBJ1-2, the V gene TRBV13, with D perhaps TRBD1 (6 bases). This clonotype was sampled from an adult with an advanced solid tumor such as melanoma, head and neck, liver or kidney cancer. CDR3 DNA sequence: TGTGCCAGCAGCTCCGACAGGACCGGCGGCTACACCTTC. Its translation: CASSSDRTGGYTF.